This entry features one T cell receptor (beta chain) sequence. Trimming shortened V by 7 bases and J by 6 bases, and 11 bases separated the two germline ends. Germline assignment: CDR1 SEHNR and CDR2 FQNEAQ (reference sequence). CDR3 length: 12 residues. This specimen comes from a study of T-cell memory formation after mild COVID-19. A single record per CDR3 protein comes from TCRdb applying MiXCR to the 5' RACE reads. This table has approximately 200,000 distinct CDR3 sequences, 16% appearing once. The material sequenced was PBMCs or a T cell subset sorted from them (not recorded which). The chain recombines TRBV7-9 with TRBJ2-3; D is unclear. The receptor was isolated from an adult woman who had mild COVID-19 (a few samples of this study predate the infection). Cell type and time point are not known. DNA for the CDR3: TGTGCCAGCACCCTTAATCAGGATACGCAGTATTTT. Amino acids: CASTLNQDTQYF.